The next 15 T cell receptor beta chains were all read from a single sample in a study of chemoradiotherapy in HPV16-positive cancers. The method was immunoSEQ multiplex PCR; TCRdb's version includes in-frame clones alone and lacks a portion of them. Of around 990 clones in the sample, about 84% are singletons; the top ten hold around 6.4%. This specimen consisted of tumor tissue, obtained from a patient who underwent chemoradiotherapy. These receptors all stem from a human donor with HPV-associated anogenital cancer.

The chain is built from TRBV9 and TRBJ2-7, with D possibly matching TRBD2 (5 bases). The germline V gene has CDR1 SGDLS and CDR2 YYNGEE. The V and J ends lost 0 bases and 7 bases respectively, with 14 bases between them. There are 14 residues in the CDR3. In DNA form, the CDR3 reads TGTGCCAGCAGCGTAGCTCCCGGGTCGGGGGAGCAGTACTTC. This encodes CASSVAPGSGEQYF.

The CDR3 coding sequence is TGCGCCAGCAGCGAGGGACTAGCGGTCTACGAGCAGTACTTC. Protein sequence: CASSEGLAVYEQYF. The chain couples TRBV4-1 to TRBJ2-7; 11 positions match TRBD2. V shed 5 bases, J shed 3 bases, and the junction held 3 bases outside the gene matches. The CDR3 length is 14 residues. From germline, CDR1 is MGHRA and CDR2 YSYEKL.

J is TRBJ2-5 and V is TRBV9; D perhaps matches TRBD2 (6 bases). The CDR3 contains 17 residues. Deletions cut 4 bases from V and 0 bases from J, with 19 bases between. Germline loops: CDR1 SGDLS, CDR2 YYNGEE. CDR3 DNA: TGTGCCAGCAGCCGAGGCCGTGGCAGGGACTACCAAGAGACCCAGTACTTC. It is translated as CASSRGRGRDYQETQYF.

This chain connects TRBV5-1 to TRBJ1-1; D not resolved. Germline CDR1 SGHRS, CDR2 YFSETQ. V lost 3 bases, J lost 6 bases, and 12 bases lay in between. CDR3 length: 13 amino acids. CDR3 amino acids: CASSSGSQAEAFF. The CDR3 region has the DNA TGCGCCAGCAGCTCGGGATCCCAGGCTGAAGCTTTCTTT. Looking up the rest from reference TRBV5-1 and TRBJ1-1 gives the full variable domain: KAGVTQTPRYLIKTRGQQVTLSCSPISGHRSVSWYQQTPGQGLQFLFEYFSETQRNKGNFPGRFSGRQFSNSRSEMNVSTLELGDSALYLCASSSGSQAEAFFGQGTRLTVV.

The rearrangement joins TRBV27 to TRBJ2-1; 8 bases fit TRBD2. The junction had 15 bases not matched to a gene; V was cut back by 6 bases and J by 5 bases. CDR3 size: 17 residues. Per germline, CDR1 MNHEY and CDR2 SMNVEV (reference sequence). The CDR3 here is CASSPRGAGVTHNEQFF. The CDR3 region has the DNA TGTGCCAGCAGCCCCCGGGGAGCGGGAGTTACCCACAATGAGCAGTTCTTC.

The V and J genes are TRBV7-3 and TRBJ2-1; 7 bases are shared with TRBD2. With V trimmed by 5 bases and J by 4 bases, 11 bases remained unmatched. CDR1 SGHTA and CDR2 FQGTGA come from the germline V gene. This CDR3 region has 16 residues. The CDR3: CASSQQTSSLYNEQFF. In DNA form, the CDR3 reads TGTGCCAGCAGCCAACAGACTAGCTCCTTATACAATGAGCAGTTCTTC.

The V and J genes are TRBV10-3 and TRBJ2-7, with 7 bases lining up with TRBD1. This CDR3 spans 13 amino acids. J gave up 6 bases and V 3 bases, and 5 bases lay outside the gene matches. Per germline, CDR1 ENHRY and CDR2 SYGVKD. In DNA, the CDR3 is TGTGCCATCAGTGACCCCGACAGGGCCGAGCAGTACGTC. Its translation is CAISDPDRAEQYV.

This chain joins TRBV6-4 and TRBJ2-2; 7 nucleotides agree with TRBD1. The germline gives CDR1 MRHNA, CDR2 SNTAGT. The V gene end was trimmed by 9 bases and the J gene end by 2 bases; junction bases not matched to a gene: 3. The CDR3 runs 13 residues. As DNA, the CDR3 is TGTGCCAGGGGACAGCATAACACCGGGGAGCTGTTTTTT. Its protein product is CARGQHNTGELFF.

This clone occurred once. The chain links TRBV7-3 to TRBJ1-1; D is perhaps TRBD1 (5 bases). Trimming took 6 bases from V and 9 from J, leaving 17 bases between them. CDR1 SGHTA and CDR2 FQGTGA come from the germline V gene. The CDR3 has 13 amino acids. CDR3 DNA: TGTGCCAGCAGTCCCCCGGGGGGTTTTAAAGCTTTCTTT. It codes for CASSPPGGFKAFF.

V and J are TRBV27 and TRBJ1-1, with D hard to call. The germline gives CDR1 MNHEY, CDR2 SMNVEV (reference sequence). V gave up 9 bases and J gave up 4 bases, with 15 bases separating them. CDR3 length equals 13 residues. In nucleotides, the CDR3 is TGTGCCAGTTGCCTTGGCAGAGGCACTGAAGCTTTCTTT. Translation gives CASCLGRGTEAFF.

The J gene is TRBJ1-1, the V gene TRBV14; D not resolved. CDR1 is SGHDN, CDR2 FVKESK, per germline. V shed 8 bases and J shed 3 bases, with 13 bases lying between them. This CDR3 spans 13 amino acids. The CDR3 DNA is TGTGCCAGCCGGCGTTTTTCCTACACTGAAGCTTTCTTT. It specifies CASRRFSYTEAFF.

The chain links TRBV7-2 to TRBJ2-1; 11 bases match TRBD2. V gave up 5 bases and J gave up 9 bases; unmatched junction bases: 3. Germline values: CDR1 SGHTA, CDR2 FQGNSA. The CDR3 loop spans 13 amino acids. CDR3 nucleotide sequence: TGTGCCAGCAGCCCCGGGACTAGCGGTGAGCAGTTCTTC. It is translated as CASSPGTSGEQFF.

A note on this clone: One junction end disagrees with the germline gene, perhaps due to a read error. The chain has TRBV5-1 and TRBJ2-5; 11 bases are shared with TRBD1. The CDR3 totals 12 residues. Germline V CDR1 and CDR2: SGHRS, YFSETQ. CDR3: CASSQSGTGGDF. The CDR3 bases are TGCGCCAGCAGCCAATCCGGGACAGGGGGGGACTTC.

The gene calls are TRBV11-2 and TRBJ1-1; D gene unclear. The germline V gene encodes CDR1 SGHAT and CDR2 FQNNGV. The V end was cut by 4 bases, the J end by 8 bases, with 14 bases between. The CDR3 covers 13 residues. The CDR3 DNA sequence: TGTGCCAGCAGCTCTTGGGCAGGAGAAGAAGCTTTCTTT. Its translation: CASSSWAGEEAFF.

The CDR3, as DNA: TGTGCCAGCAGCCCTACCCGAAAGAGACCCCAGTACTTC. Translation gives CASSPTRKRPQYF. V is TRBV6-5 and J is TRBJ2-5; no clear D. CDR3 size: 13 residues. V shed 6 bases and J shed 9 bases, with 17 bases lying between them. Germline V lookup: CDR1 MNHEY, CDR2 SVGAGI.